Listed here are 18 T cell receptor beta chains from one sample, sequenced in a study of OX40 agonist ivuxolimab in advanced cancers. Assay used: immunoSEQ multiplex PCR; TCRdb lists only in-frame clones, some missing. The sample shows about 90,000 clones, 80% to 90% of them seen only once. The input for sequencing was CD4+ or CD8+ T cells sorted from blood, taken in a trial of the OX40 agonist ivuxolimab. The receptors stem from an adult with an advanced solid tumor such as melanoma, head and neck, liver or kidney cancer.

The chain uses TRBV19 and TRBJ2-1; maybe TRBD2 (6 bases). Germline CDR1 reads LNHDA; CDR2 reads SQIVND (reference sequence). The CDR3 sequence is 15 residues long. Trimming removed 3 bases at V and 2 bases at J, with 11 bases between. DNA of the CDR3: TGTGCCAGTAGTATCTTTAGCGGCACCTACAATGAGCAGTTCTTC. Translating it yields CASSIFSGTYNEQFF. The variable domain in full, with the rest retrieved from reference TRBV19 and TRBJ2-1, is DGGITQSPKYLFRKEGQNVTLSCEQNLNHDAMYWYRQDPGQGLRLIYYSQIVNDFQKGDIAEGYSVSREKKESFPLTVTSAQKNPTAFYLCASSIFSGTYNEQFFGPGTRLTVL.

V is TRBV11-3 and J is TRBJ1-1; 8 bases map to TRBD1. Trimming at V came to 0 bases and at J to 5 bases, leaving 8 bases not matched to a gene. From germline, CDR1 is SGHNT and CDR2 YENEEA. CDR3 length equals 16 residues. CDR3 sequence: CASSLERGTGWTEAFF. The CDR3 coding sequence is TGTGCCAGCAGCTTAGAGAGGGGGACAGGCTGGACTGAAGCTTTCTTT.

The V and J genes are TRBV29-1 and TRBJ2-1, with 8 nucleotides matching TRBD2. Germline lookup yields CDR1 SQVTM and CDR2 ANQGSEA. J gave up 4 bases and V 8 bases, and 10 bases lay outside the gene matches. The CDR3 spans 14 residues. CDR3 in DNA: TGCAGCCATATAGCGGGATCCTATTACAATGAGCAGTTCTTC. Translated: CSHIAGSYYNEQFF.

This clone was observed a handful of times. The V and J genes are TRBV7-9 and TRBJ1-2; 9 nucleotides align to TRBD1. The J segment lost 7 bases and the V segment lost 5 bases, leaving 11 bases of the junction unmatched. The CDR3 runs 15 residues. Looked up from germline, CDR1 is SEHNR and CDR2 is FQNEAQ (reference sequence). CDR3 residues: CASSADWDREAGYTF. The CDR3 DNA follows: TGTGCCAGCAGCGCGGATTGGGACAGGGAAGCTGGCTACACCTTC.

The V call is TRBV7-9, the J call TRBJ2-1; 9 nucleotides match TRBD1. CDR3 length: 14 residues. Germline V gene sequence: CDR1 SEHNR, CDR2 FQNEAQ (reference sequence). Trimming removed 7 bases from V and 10 bases from J; junction bases left unmatched: 11. The CDR3 DNA follows: TGTGCCAGCACCAACCAACAGGGGGCAGGAGAGCAGTTCTTC. Its protein is CASTNQQGAGEQFF.

The V call is TRBV4-1, the J call TRBJ2-5, with TRBD2 identical over 8 bases. The V gene end was trimmed by 3 bases and the J gene end by 5 bases; junction bases not matched to a gene: 17. The CDR3 totals 18 residues. CDR1 is MGHRA and CDR2 is YSYEKL in the germline V gene. CDR3 amino acids: CASSHPSSVAGRWETQYF. For the CDR3, the DNA is TGCGCCAGCAGCCATCCTTCTTCGGTAGCGGGAAGGTGGGAGACCCAGTACTTC.

The gene calls are TRBV27 and TRBJ2-7, with D uncertain. CDR1 and CDR2 (germline): MNHEY, SMNVEV (reference sequence). The CDR3 runs 12 residues. V lost 3 bases and J 0 bases, leaving 3 bases between the germline ends. CDR3 protein: CASSFSSYEQYF. The CDR3, as DNA: TGTGCCAGCAGTTTTAGCTCCTACGAGCAGTACTTC.

This chain links TRBV13 with TRBJ2-2; TRBD2 is a possible D gene (5 bases). V dropped 0 bases and J dropped 4 bases, with 15 bases sitting between them. This CDR3 has 17 residues. From germline, CDR1 is PRHDT and CDR2 FYEKMQ (reference sequence). In DNA form, the CDR3 reads TGTGCCAGCAGCTTAGGGGGAGCATCGCTGGGCACCGGGGAGCTGTTTTTT. This sequence encodes CASSLGGASLGTGELFF.

This chain connects TRBV11-3 to TRBJ2-1, with D possibly TRBD2 on 6 matching bases. Trimming shortened V by 4 bases and J by 12 bases, and 28 bases separated the two germline ends. Per the germline V gene, CDR1 is SGHNT and CDR2 is YENEEA. This CDR3 is 17 amino acids long. The CDR3 DNA is TGTGCCAGCAGCTCGTTTAGGGAGACTAGAGGTATCGTTGGGCAGTTCTTC. Protein: CASSSFRETRGIVGQFF. Combining the CDR3 with reference TRBV11-3 and TRBJ2-1 gives the whole variable domain EAGVVQSPRYKIIEKKQPVAFWCNPISGHNTLYWYLQNLGQGPELLIRYENEEAVDDSQLPKDRFSAERLKGVDSTLKIQPAELGDSAVYLCASSSFRETRGIVGQFFGPGTRLTVL.

The chain has TRBV29-1 and TRBJ2-1; 9 bases fit TRBD2. J lost 9 bases, V lost 3 bases, and 6 bases had no gene match. The CDR3 loop spans 13 amino acids. Germline V gene sequence: CDR1 SQVTM, CDR2 ANQGSEA. CDR3 nucleotides: TGCAGCGTTGAGGGTAGCGGGAGAGGTGAGCAGTTCTTC. Translation gives CSVEGSGRGEQFF.

The V gene is TRBV5-1, the J gene TRBJ2-7; the D is unclear. CDR3 size: 15 residues. V lost 2 bases and J lost 0, with 12 bases in between. CDR1 SGHRS and CDR2 YFSETQ come from the germline V gene. CDR3 DNA: TGCGCCAGCAGCTTTTGGCCCGAGAGCTCCTACGAGCAGTACTTC. This translates into CASSFWPESSYEQYF.

The chain carries TRBV10-2 and TRBJ1-4; D remains unclear. Trimming pared 4 bases from V and 0 bases from J, leaving 9 bases between. The germline V gene encodes CDR1 WSHSY and CDR2 SAAADI. The CDR3 consists of 15 residues. The CDR3 sequence is CASSVGDATNEKLFF. DNA of the CDR3: TGCGCCAGCAGTGTCGGGGATGCAACTAATGAAAAACTGTTTTTT.

The rearrangement uses TRBV10-2 and TRBJ2-7, with a tentative D call TRBD2 (5 bases). The CDR3 length is 13 residues. Trimming pared 2 bases from V and 2 bases from J, leaving 7 bases between. Germline lookup yields CDR1 WSHSY and CDR2 SAAADI. The CDR3 nucleotides read TGCGCCAGCAGTGAGGGGAGCCCCTACGAGCAGTACTTC. Amino acids: CASSEGSPYEQYF.

This chain joins TRBV27 and TRBJ1-5; a possible D gene is TRBD1 (5 bases). The CDR3 length is 14 residues. Trimming shortened V by 6 bases and J by 3 bases, and 12 bases separated the two germline ends. The germline V gene has CDR1 MNHEY and CDR2 SMNVEV (reference sequence). CDR3 DNA sequence: TGTGCCAGCAGCCCCCGGGGCCCCAATCAGCCCCAGCATTTT. Its translation: CASSPRGPNQPQHF.

The CDR3 loop reads CASSLNGPRGVQETQYF. CDR3 bases: TGTGCCAGCAGCTTGAATGGGCCCAGGGGGGTCCAAGAGACCCAGTACTTC. The chain couples TRBV5-5 to TRBJ2-5; D is possibly TRBD1 (7 bases). The CDR3 has 17 amino acids. The germline V gene encodes CDR1 SGHKS and CDR2 YYEKEE (reference sequence). Trimming shortened V by 1 base and J by 1 base, and 17 bases separated the two germline ends.

This rearrangement joins TRBV27 to TRBJ2-5; 7 bases fit TRBD1. This CDR3 has 15 amino acids. V dropped 4 bases and J dropped 3; count of bases not matched to a gene: 8. Germline CDR1 reads MNHEY; CDR2 reads SMNVEV (reference sequence). In nucleotides, the CDR3 is TGTGCCAGCAGTTCTCGCCCCGGGACAGAAGAGACCCAGTACTTC. This codes for CASSSRPGTEETQYF.

The chain couples TRBV5-1 to TRBJ2-5; D perhaps matches TRBD1 (6 bases). Between the trimmed V and J ends, which lost 0 bases and 2 bases, there was a span of 20 bases. This CDR3 contains 18 residues. The germline CDR1 and CDR2 sequences are SGHRS and YFSETQ. CDR3 protein: CASSLDNEQGTSQETQYF. The CDR3 DNA follows: TGCGCCAGCAGCTTGGACAACGAACAAGGGACATCTCAAGAGACCCAGTACTTC. Based on the CDR3 plus reference TRBV5-1 and TRBJ2-5, the full variable domain is KAGVTQTPRYLIKTRGQQVTLSCSPISGHRSVSWYQQTPGQGLQFLFEYFSETQRNKGNFPGRFSGRQFSNSRSEMNVSTLELGDSALYLCASSLDNEQGTSQETQYFGPGTRLLVL.

The rearrangement joins TRBV27 to TRBJ2-3; a possible D gene is TRBD2 (6 bases). This CDR3 spans 16 amino acids. CDR1 and CDR2 from the germline V gene are MNHEY and SMNVEV (reference sequence). Trimming stripped 5 bases from V and 4 bases from J, with 19 bases between. In DNA form, the CDR3 reads TGTGCCAGCAGTCCTCGCCTGGGAGGAGGCGCAGATACGCAGTATTTT. It translates to CASSPRLGGGADTQYF.